The 5 T cell receptor beta chains below come from one sample, sequenced in a study of shared clonotypes between healthy human individuals. Sequencing was performed with immunoSEQ multiplex PCR; in TCRdb, only in-frame clones are kept and a portion is missing. In the table there are about 980,000 clones, over 60% of which are singletons. The material sequenced was memory CD4+ T cells sorted from blood. Documented subset: CD45RA-negative fraction. These receptors were obtained from a man younger than 30 in good health.

The chain links TRBV2 to TRBJ2-1; no reliable D call. Deletions cut 4 bases from V and 8 bases from J, with 15 bases between. This CDR3 spans 14 amino acids. The germline V gene encodes CDR1 SNHLY and CDR2 FYNNEI. Here the CDR3 reads CASSGLRVVDEQFF. CDR3 DNA sequence: TGTGCCAGCAGTGGTCTTAGAGTAGTCGATGAGCAGTTCTTC.

This clone was found a few times. In nucleotides, the CDR3 is TGTGCCAGCAGCGATGCTTTTGGGGTGGGGTCTTATGGCTACACCTTC. Protein sequence: CASSDAFGVGSYGYTF. This chain connects TRBV9 to TRBJ1-2; D ambiguous. Trimming took off 3 bases at V and 5 bases at J, with 20 bases between the two ends. Looked up from germline, CDR1 is SGDLS and CDR2 is YYNGEE. This CDR3 comprises 16 residues.

For the CDR3, the DNA is TGTGCCAGCAGCCTTGGACTAGCGGGGACCTACGAGCAGTACTTC. Its protein product is CASSLGLAGTYEQYF. The chain recombines TRBV7-2 with TRBJ2-7, with 12 bases identical to TRBD2. Germline loops: CDR1 SGHTA, CDR2 FQGNSA. V was pared by 5 bases and J by 2 bases, with 4 bases of the junction left unmatched. The CDR3 sequence is 15 residues long.

V and J are TRBV6-6 and TRBJ1-2; 12 nucleotides agree with TRBD1. This CDR3 contains 15 residues. Trimming cost V 4 bases and J 7 bases; bases outside gene matches: 7. CDR1 and CDR2 (germline): MNHNY, SVGAGI (reference sequence). CDR3 loop: CASSSLGQGAGGYTF. The DNA of the CDR3 is TGTGCCAGCAGTTCCCTGGGACAGGGGGCGGGTGGCTACACCTTC.

The chain couples TRBV6-6 to TRBJ2-2; 8 bases agree with TRBD2. V was clipped by 6 bases and J by 10 bases; unmatched bases: 13. The CDR3 length is 15 residues. CDR1 is MNHNY, CDR2 SVGAGI, per germline (reference sequence). The CDR3 DNA reads TGTGCCAGCAGACAAAAGGGACTAGTCAGAGTGGAGCTGTTTTTT. It specifies CASRQKGLVRVELFF.